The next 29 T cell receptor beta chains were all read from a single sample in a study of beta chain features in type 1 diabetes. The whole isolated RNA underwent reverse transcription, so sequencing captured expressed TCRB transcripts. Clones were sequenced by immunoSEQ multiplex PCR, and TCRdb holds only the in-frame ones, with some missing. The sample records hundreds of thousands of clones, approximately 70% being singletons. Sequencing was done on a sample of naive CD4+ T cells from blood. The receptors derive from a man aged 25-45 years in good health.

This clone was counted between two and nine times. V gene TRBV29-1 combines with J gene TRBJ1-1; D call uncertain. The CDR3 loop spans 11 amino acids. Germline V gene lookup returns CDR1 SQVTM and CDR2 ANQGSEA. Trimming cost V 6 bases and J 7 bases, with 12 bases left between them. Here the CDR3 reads CSVNQMYEAFF. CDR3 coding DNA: TGCAGCGTCAATCAGATGTATGAAGCTTTCTTT.

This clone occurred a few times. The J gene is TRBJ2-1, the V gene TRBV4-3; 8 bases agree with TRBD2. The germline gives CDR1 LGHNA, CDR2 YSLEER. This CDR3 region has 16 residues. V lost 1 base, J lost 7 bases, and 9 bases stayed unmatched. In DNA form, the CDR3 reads TGCGCCAGCAGCCAAGGGGACGGGAGGGCCCGGAATGAGCAGTTCTTC. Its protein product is CASSQGDGRARNEQFF.

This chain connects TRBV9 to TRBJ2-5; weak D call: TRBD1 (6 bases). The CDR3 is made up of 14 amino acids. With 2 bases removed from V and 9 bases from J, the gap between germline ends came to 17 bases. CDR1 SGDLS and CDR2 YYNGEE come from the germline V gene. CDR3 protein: CASSVLRTEGAQYF. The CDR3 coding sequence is TGTGCCAGCAGCGTCCTGAGGACAGAGGGGGCCCAGTACTTC.

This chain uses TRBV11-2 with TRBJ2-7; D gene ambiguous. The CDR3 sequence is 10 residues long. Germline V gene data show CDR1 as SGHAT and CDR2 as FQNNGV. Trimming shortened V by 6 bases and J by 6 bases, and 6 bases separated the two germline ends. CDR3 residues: CASRGSEQYF. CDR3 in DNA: TGTGCCAGCAGGGGCTCCGAGCAGTACTTC.

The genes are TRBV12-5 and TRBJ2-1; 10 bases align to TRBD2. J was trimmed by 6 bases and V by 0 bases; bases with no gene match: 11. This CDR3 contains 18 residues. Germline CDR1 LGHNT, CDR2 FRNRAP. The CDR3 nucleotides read TGTGCTAGTGGTTTGGTACGGGGAGCGGGAGGGCCGGCCAATGAGCAGTTCTTC. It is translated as CASGLVRGAGGPANEQFF. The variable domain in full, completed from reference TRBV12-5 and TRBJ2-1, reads DARVTQTPRHKVTEMGQEVTMRCQPILGHNTVFWYRQTMMQGLELLAYFRNRAPLDDSGMPKDRFSAEMPDATLATLKIQPSEPRDSAVYFCASGLVRGAGGPANEQFFGPGTRLTVL.

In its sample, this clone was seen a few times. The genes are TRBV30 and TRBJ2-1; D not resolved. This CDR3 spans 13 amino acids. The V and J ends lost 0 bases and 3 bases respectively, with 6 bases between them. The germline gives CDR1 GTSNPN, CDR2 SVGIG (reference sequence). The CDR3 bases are TGTGCCTGGAGTGTAAACAGCTACAATGAGCAGTTCTTC. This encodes CAWSVNSYNEQFF.

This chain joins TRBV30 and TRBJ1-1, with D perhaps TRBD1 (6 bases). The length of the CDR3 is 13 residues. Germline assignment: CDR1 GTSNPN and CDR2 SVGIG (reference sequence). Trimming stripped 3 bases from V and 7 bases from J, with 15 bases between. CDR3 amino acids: CAWRTTGKGEAFF. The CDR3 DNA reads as TGTGCCTGGAGGACAACAGGGAAAGGTGAAGCTTTCTTT.

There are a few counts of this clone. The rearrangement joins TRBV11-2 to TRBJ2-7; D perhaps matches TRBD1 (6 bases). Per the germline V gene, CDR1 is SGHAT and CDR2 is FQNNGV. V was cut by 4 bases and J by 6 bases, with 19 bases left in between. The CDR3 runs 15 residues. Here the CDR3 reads CASSSASRGSGEQYF. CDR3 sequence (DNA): TGTGCCAGCAGCTCCGCCTCCAGGGGTTCAGGCGAGCAGTACTTC.

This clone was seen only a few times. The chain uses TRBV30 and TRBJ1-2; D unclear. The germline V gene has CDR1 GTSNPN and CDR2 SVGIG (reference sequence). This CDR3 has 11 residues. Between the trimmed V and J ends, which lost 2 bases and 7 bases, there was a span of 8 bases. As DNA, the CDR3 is TGTGCCTGGAGTTCCGAGTTTGGCTACACCTTC. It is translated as CAWSSEFGYTF.

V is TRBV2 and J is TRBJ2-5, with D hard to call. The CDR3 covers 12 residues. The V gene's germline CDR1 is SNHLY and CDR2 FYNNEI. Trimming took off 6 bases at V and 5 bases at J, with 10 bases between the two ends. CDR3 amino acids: CASSPGLETQYF. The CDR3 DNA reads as TGTGCCAGCAGCCCCGGGTTGGAGACCCAGTACTTC.

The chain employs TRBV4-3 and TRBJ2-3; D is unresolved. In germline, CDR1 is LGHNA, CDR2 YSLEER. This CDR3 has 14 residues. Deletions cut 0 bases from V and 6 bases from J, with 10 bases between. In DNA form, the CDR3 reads TGCGCCAGCAGCCAAGATCTCAGGCCGGATACGCAGTATTTT. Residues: CASSQDLRPDTQYF.

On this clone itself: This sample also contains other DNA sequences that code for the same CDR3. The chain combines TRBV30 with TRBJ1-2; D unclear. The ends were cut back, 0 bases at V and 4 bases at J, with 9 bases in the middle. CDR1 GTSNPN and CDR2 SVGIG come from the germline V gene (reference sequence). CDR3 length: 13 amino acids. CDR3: CAWSVRGSYGYTF. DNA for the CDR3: TGTGCCTGGAGTGTACGAGGCAGCTATGGCTACACCTTC.

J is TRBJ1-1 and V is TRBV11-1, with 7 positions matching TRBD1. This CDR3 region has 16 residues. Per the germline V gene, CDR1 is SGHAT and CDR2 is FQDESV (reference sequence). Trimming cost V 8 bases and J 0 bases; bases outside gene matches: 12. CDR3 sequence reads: CASGAGTATMNTEAFF. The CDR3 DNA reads TGTGCCAGCGGAGCAGGGACAGCCACAATGAACACTGAAGCTTTCTTT.

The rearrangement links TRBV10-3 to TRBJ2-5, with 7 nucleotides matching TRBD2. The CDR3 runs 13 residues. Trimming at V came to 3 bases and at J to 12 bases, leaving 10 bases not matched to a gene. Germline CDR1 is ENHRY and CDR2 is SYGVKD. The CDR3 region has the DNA TGTGCCATCAGTGAAACCCTTGGTGGGACTAAGTACTTC. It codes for CAISETLGGTKYF.

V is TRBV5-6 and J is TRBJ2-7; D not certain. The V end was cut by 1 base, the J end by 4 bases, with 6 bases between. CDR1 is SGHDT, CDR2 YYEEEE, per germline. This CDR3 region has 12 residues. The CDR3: CASSLLSYEQYF. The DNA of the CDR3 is TGTGCCAGCAGCTTGCTAAGTTACGAGCAGTACTTC.

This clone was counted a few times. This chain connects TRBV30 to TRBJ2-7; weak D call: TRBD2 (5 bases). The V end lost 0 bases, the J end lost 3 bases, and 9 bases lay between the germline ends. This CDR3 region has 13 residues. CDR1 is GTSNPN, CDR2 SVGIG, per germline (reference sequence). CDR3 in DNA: TGTGCCTGGAGTGTGGGAGCGAGCTACGAGCAGTACTTC. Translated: CAWSVGASYEQYF.

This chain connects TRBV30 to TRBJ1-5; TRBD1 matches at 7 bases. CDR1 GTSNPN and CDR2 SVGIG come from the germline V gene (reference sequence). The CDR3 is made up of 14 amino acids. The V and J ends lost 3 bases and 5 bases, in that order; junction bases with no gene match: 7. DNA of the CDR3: TGTGCCTGGAGCCCCGACAGGGAGGATCAGCCCCAGCATTTT. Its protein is CAWSPDREDQPQHF.

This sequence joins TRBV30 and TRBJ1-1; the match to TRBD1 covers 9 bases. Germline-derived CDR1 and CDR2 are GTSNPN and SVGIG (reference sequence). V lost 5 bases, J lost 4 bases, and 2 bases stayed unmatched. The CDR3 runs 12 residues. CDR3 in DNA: TGTGCCTGGGCACAGGGGGCCACTGAAGCTTTCTTT. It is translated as CAWAQGATEAFF.

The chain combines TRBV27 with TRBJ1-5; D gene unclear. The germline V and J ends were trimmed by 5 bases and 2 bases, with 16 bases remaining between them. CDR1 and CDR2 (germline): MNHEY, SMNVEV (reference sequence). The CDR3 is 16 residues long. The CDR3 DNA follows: TGTGCCAGCAGTCGCCGGGCCCCGACCGGCAATCAGCCCCAGCATTTT. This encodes CASSRRAPTGNQPQHF.

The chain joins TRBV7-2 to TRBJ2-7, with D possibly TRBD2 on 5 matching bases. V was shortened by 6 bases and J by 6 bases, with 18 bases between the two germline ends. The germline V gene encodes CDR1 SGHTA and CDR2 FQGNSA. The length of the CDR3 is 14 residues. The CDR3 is CASSKSGRGFEQYF. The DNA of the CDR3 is TGTGCCAGCAGTAAGAGCGGAAGAGGTTTCGAGCAGTACTTC.

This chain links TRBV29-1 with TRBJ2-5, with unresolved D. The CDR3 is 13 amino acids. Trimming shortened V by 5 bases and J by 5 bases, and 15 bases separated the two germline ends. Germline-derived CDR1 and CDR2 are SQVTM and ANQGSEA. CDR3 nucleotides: TGCAGCGTTTCTATGCCGGTCTTGGAGACCCAGTACTTC. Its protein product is CSVSMPVLETQYF.

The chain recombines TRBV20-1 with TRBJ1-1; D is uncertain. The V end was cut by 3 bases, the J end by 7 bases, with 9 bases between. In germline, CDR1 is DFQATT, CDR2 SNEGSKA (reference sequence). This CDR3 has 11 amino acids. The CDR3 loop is CSASGTSEAFF. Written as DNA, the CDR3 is TGCAGTGCTAGCGGAACAAGTGAAGCTTTCTTT.

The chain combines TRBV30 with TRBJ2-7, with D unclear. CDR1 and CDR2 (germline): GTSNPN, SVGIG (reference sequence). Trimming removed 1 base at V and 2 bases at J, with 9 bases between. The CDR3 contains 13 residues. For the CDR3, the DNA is TGTGCCTGGAGTGAAACTGTAACCTACGAGCAGTACTTC. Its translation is CAWSETVTYEQYF.

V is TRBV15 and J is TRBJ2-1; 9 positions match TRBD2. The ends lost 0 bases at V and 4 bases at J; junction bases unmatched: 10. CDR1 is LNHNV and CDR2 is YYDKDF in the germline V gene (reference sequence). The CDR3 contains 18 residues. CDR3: CATSRDGLLAGIYNEQFF. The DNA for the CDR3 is TGTGCCACCAGCAGAGATGGTCTTCTAGCGGGGATTTACAATGAGCAGTTCTTC.

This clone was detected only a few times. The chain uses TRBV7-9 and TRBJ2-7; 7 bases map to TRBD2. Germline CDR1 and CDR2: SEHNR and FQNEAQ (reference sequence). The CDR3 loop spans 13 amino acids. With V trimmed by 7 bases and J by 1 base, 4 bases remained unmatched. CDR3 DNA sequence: TGTGCCAGCACTATTAGCGGGTCCTACGAGCAGTACTTC. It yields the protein CASTISGSYEQYF.

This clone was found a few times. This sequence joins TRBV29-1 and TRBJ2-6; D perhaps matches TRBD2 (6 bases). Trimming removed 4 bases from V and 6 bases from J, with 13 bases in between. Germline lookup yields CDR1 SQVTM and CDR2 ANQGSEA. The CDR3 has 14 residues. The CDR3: CSVVGGREANVLTF. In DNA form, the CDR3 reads TGCAGCGTTGTCGGGGGACGGGAGGCCAACGTCCTGACTTTC.

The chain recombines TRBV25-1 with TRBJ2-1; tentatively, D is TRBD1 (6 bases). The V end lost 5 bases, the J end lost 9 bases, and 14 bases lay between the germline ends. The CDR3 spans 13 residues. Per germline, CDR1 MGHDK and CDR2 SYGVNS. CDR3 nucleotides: TGTGCCAGCAGTAAACCAGGGGTTGGTGAGCAGTTCTTC. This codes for CASSKPGVGEQFF.

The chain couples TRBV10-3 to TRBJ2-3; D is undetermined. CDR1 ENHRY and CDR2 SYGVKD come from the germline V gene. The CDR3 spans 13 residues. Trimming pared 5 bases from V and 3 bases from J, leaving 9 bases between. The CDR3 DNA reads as TGTGCCATCAGTAATACAGTGACAGATACGCAGTATTTT. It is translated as CAISNTVTDTQYF.

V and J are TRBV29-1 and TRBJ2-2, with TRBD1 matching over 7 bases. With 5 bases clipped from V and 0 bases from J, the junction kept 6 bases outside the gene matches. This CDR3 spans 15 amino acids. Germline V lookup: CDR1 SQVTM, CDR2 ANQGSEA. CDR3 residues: CSVRPGTANTGELFF. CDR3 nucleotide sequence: TGCAGCGTTAGGCCCGGGACAGCGAACACCGGGGAGCTGTTTTTT.